Listed here are 25 T cell receptor beta chains from one sample, sequenced in a study of shared clonotypes between healthy human individuals. Sequenced by immunoSEQ multiplex PCR; TCRdb stores in-frame clones only, minus some. The sample consists of some 800,000 clones, about 92% of them appearing once. Naive CD8 populations comprised CD45RO-negative cells positively selected for CCR7, excluding terminally differentiated effector memory CD45RA+ cells. Sequencing was performed on naive CD8+ T cells sorted from blood. These receptors originate from a man aged 25 to 45 in good health.

V is TRBV13 and J is TRBJ2-1, with TRBD1 identical over 8 bases. This CDR3 region has 16 residues. J was trimmed by 8 bases and V by 2 bases; bases with no gene match: 11. Germline-derived CDR1 and CDR2 are PRHDT and FYEKMQ (reference sequence). CDR3 sequence reads: CASSLSPGTGKYEQFF. In DNA, the CDR3 is TGTGCCAGCAGCTTATCCCCCGGGACAGGCAAGTATGAGCAGTTCTTC.

This clone appeared a single time. The rearrangement links TRBV7-9 to TRBJ2-7, with D tentatively TRBD1 (5 bases). The CDR3 contains 14 residues. V was shortened by 5 bases and J by 2 bases, with 13 bases between the two germline ends. Germline values: CDR1 SEHNR, CDR2 FQNEAQ (reference sequence). In DNA form, the CDR3 reads TGTGCCAGCAGCCCCACCGACAGCACCTACGAGCAGTACTTC. Translation: CASSPTDSTYEQYF.

A single count supports this clone. The genes are TRBV7-6 and TRBJ2-7, with TRBD2 matching 12 bases. Germline values: CDR1 SGHVS, CDR2 FNYEAQ. This CDR3 region has 16 residues. With 1 base clipped from V and 4 bases from J, the junction kept 5 bases outside the gene matches. CDR3 region: CASSLETSGGQYEQYF. CDR3 DNA sequence: TGTGCCAGCAGCTTAGAGACTAGCGGGGGACAATACGAGCAGTACTTC.

The chain is built from TRBV5-4 and TRBJ2-3; TRBD2 agrees at 8 bases. The V gene's germline CDR1 is SGHNT and CDR2 YYREEE (reference sequence). This CDR3 spans 16 amino acids. V trimming: 4 bases; J trimming: 1 base; junction bases outside the gene matches: 8. CDR3 DNA sequence: TGTGCCAGCAGCCAGTGGACTAGCATGGGCACAGATACGCAGTATTTT. This encodes CASSQWTSMGTDTQYF.

The V gene is TRBV28, the J gene TRBJ2-5; 9 positions match TRBD1. The CDR3 length is 16 residues. The V segment lost 5 bases and the J segment 5 bases; nucleotides outside the gene matches: 12. Per germline, CDR1 MDHEN and CDR2 SYDVKM. The CDR3 nucleotides are TGTGCCAGCAGTCTGAGACAGGGGGGTTTCAGGGAGACCCAGTACTTC. Its translation: CASSLRQGGFRETQYF. The full variable domain, with the rest looked up from reference TRBV28 and TRBJ2-5, is DVKVTQSSRYLVKRTGEKVFLECVQDMDHENMFWYRQDPGLGLRLIYFSYDVKMKEKGDIPEGYSVSREKKERFSLILESASTNQTSMYLCASSLRQGGFRETQYFGPGTRLLVL.

The J gene is TRBJ1-4, the V gene TRBV27; D remains ambiguous. The CDR3 has 14 residues. Trimming removed 6 bases at V and 3 bases at J, with 11 bases between. Germline lookup yields CDR1 MNHEY and CDR2 SMNVEV (reference sequence). This CDR3 reads CASRKGMANEKLFF. CDR3 nucleotides: TGTGCCAGCAGAAAAGGGATGGCTAATGAAAAACTGTTTTTT. Combining the CDR3 with reference TRBV27 and TRBJ1-4 gives the whole variable domain EAQVTQNPRYLITVTGKKLTVTCSQNMNHEYMSWYRQDPGLGLRQIYYSMNVEVTDKGDVPEGYKVSRKEKRNFPLILESPSPNQTSLYFCASRKGMANEKLFFGSGTQLSVL.

The genes are TRBV5-4 and TRBJ2-7; TRBD2 matches at 9 bases. Trimming cost V 3 bases and J 2 bases; bases outside gene matches: 6. The CDR3 has 15 amino acids. In germline, CDR1 is SGHNT, CDR2 YYREEE (reference sequence). The CDR3 DNA is TGTGCCAGCAGCTCGGCGGCTAGCGGGACCTACGAGCAGTACTTC. The encoded protein is CASSSAASGTYEQYF. The full variable domain, rest sourced from reference TRBV5-4 and TRBJ2-7, is ETGVTQSPTHLIKTRGQQVTLRCSSQSGHNTVSWYQQALGQGPQFIFQYYREEENGRGNFPPRFSGLQFPNYSSELNVNALELDDSALYLCASSSAASGTYEQYFGPGTRLTVT.

The chain couples TRBV5-6 to TRBJ2-7; tentative D call: TRBD2 (6 bases). Germline CDR1 reads SGHDT; CDR2 reads YYEEEE. Trimming cost V 1 base and J 7 bases, with 12 bases left between them. This CDR3 has 13 amino acids. In DNA form, the CDR3 reads TGTGCCAGCAGCTTGAGCGGGTATTGGGAGCAGTACTTC. Protein product: CASSLSGYWEQYF.

The rearrangement links TRBV27 to TRBJ2-7; either TRBD1 or TRBD2 may supply D (6 bases each). Trimming left V 3 bases short and J 3 bases short, with 12 bases between. The length of the CDR3 is 14 residues. The germline V gene encodes CDR1 MNHEY and CDR2 SMNVEV (reference sequence). CDR3 amino acids: CASSFGGQYYEQYF. DNA for the CDR3: TGTGCCAGCAGTTTTGGGGGGCAGTACTACGAGCAGTACTTC.

V gene TRBV15 combines with J gene TRBJ2-1; no firm D call. In germline, CDR1 is LNHNV, CDR2 YYDKDF (reference sequence). V lost 0 bases and J 7 bases, leaving 10 bases between the germline ends. This CDR3 region has 14 residues. The CDR3 DNA reads TGTGCCACCAGCAGAGACCTAGTTGGGAATGAGCAGTTCTTC. Translation gives CATSRDLVGNEQFF.

In nucleotides, the CDR3 is TGTGCCATTGGGACTAGCGGGGTCTACGAGCAGTACTTC. Amino acids: CAIGTSGVYEQYF. This rearrangement joins TRBV10-3 to TRBJ2-7; 13 bases are shared with TRBD2. Unmatched junction bases numbered 2, after V lost 9 bases and J lost 3 bases. The CDR3 consists of 13 residues. CDR1 ENHRY and CDR2 SYGVKD come from the germline V gene.

The chain employs TRBV30 and TRBJ2-2; 12 positions match TRBD1. The CDR3 runs 13 residues. Germline V lookup: CDR1 GTSNPN, CDR2 SVGIG (reference sequence). Trimming cost V 7 bases and J 7 bases; bases outside gene matches: 4. DNA for the CDR3: TGTGCCTTTGGGACAGGGGGCTACGGGGAGCTGTTTTTT. It translates to CAFGTGGYGELFF.

The rearrangement uses TRBV6-5 and TRBJ1-1; 7 bases agree with TRBD1. The junction had 5 bases not matched to a gene; V was cut back by 5 bases and J by 5 bases. Germline lookup yields CDR1 MNHEY and CDR2 SVGAGI. This CDR3 comprises 13 residues. CDR3 sequence: CASSTQGETEAFF. CDR3 DNA: TGTGCCAGCAGTACTCAGGGGGAGACTGAAGCTTTCTTT.

This chain joins TRBV7-9 and TRBJ2-7, with D perhaps matching TRBD2 (6 bases). Trimming removed 6 bases from V and 5 bases from J, with 17 bases in between. This CDR3 is built from 14 residues. From germline, CDR1 is SEHNR and CDR2 FQNEAQ (reference sequence). The CDR3 here is CASSPGSPSDEQYF. The CDR3 DNA sequence: TGTGCCAGCAGTCCCGGGAGTCCCTCTGACGAGCAGTACTTC.

This chain links TRBV7-2 with TRBJ2-2; 8 nucleotides line up with TRBD2. The CDR3 totals 17 residues. Germline V lookup: CDR1 SGHTA, CDR2 FQGNSA. The junction had 10 bases not matched to a gene; V was cut back by 4 bases and J by 3 bases. Here the CDR3 DNA reads TGTGCCAGCAGCTCCCCGGCGGGAGGAGCGGACACCGGGGAGCTGTTTTTT. As protein: CASSSPAGGADTGELFF.

The V call is TRBV7-9, the J call TRBJ1-4, with 7 bases fitting TRBD1. Germline loops: CDR1 SEHNR, CDR2 FQNEAQ (reference sequence). With V trimmed by 2 bases and J by 4 bases, 4 bases remained unmatched. This CDR3 has 15 residues. The CDR3 DNA follows: TGTGCCAGCAGCTTATGGCCAGGGGGTAATGAAAAACTGTTTTTT. This encodes CASSLWPGGNEKLFF.

The rearrangement uses TRBV7-9 and TRBJ2-7; TRBD2 is a possible D gene (6 bases). Germline-derived CDR1 and CDR2 are SEHNR and FQNEAQ (reference sequence). CDR3 size: 15 residues. Deletions cut 4 bases from V and 2 bases from J, with 15 bases between. The CDR3 loop reads CASSSGERMPYEQYF. In nucleotides, the CDR3 is TGTGCCAGCAGCTCGGGGGAGCGGATGCCCTACGAGCAGTACTTC. The full variable domain, rest sourced from reference TRBV7-9 and TRBJ2-7, is DTGVSQNPRHKITKRGQNVTFRCDPISEHNRLYWYRQTLGQGPEFLTYFQNEAQLEKSRLLSDRFSAERPKGSFSTLEIQRTEQGDSAMYLCASSSGERMPYEQYFGPGTRLTVT.

In its sample, this clone was seen once. This chain uses TRBV5-4 with TRBJ2-1; D gene ambiguous. The CDR3 totals 11 residues. Germline CDR1 SGHNT, CDR2 YYREEE (reference sequence). Deletions cut 4 bases from V and 8 bases from J, with 7 bases between. CDR3: CASSLYDEQFF. The DNA for the CDR3 is TGTGCCAGCAGCCTATACGATGAGCAGTTCTTC.

The rearrangement joins TRBV7-9 to TRBJ1-1, with 8 bases aligning to TRBD1. The CDR3 extends over 12 amino acids. In germline, CDR1 is SEHNR, CDR2 FQNEAQ (reference sequence). The V gene end was trimmed by 4 bases and the J gene end by 8 bases; junction bases not matched to a gene: 3. The CDR3 region is CASSSTGEEAFF. The CDR3 DNA follows: TGTGCCAGCAGCTCGACAGGGGAAGAAGCTTTCTTT.

This rearrangement joins TRBV7-6 to TRBJ2-1; D is uncertain. V lost 5 bases and J lost 5, with 4 bases in between. This CDR3 is 11 amino acids long. CDR1 is SGHVS, CDR2 FNYEAQ, per germline. The CDR3 is CASSGNNEQFF. Here the CDR3 DNA reads TGTGCCAGCAGCGGCAACAATGAGCAGTTCTTC.

The chain employs TRBV6-4 and TRBJ2-2, with D hard to call. The CDR3 is made up of 12 amino acids. The V end lost 10 bases, the J end lost 5 bases, and 11 bases lay between the germline ends. In germline, CDR1 is MRHNA, CDR2 SNTAGT. The CDR3 nucleotides read TGTGCCACCGGAGCGCGGACCGGGGAGCTGTTTTTT. Its translation: CATGARTGELFF.

V gene TRBV28 combines with J gene TRBJ2-7, with D perhaps TRBD2 (5 bases). The V end lost 0 bases, the J end lost 0 bases, and 12 bases lay between the germline ends. The CDR3 is made up of 16 amino acids. Germline V gives CDR1 MDHEN, CDR2 SYDVKM. The CDR3 nucleotides are TGTGCCAGCAGTTTATGGGCAGCGGTTAGCTCCTACGAGCAGTACTTC. Amino acid sequence: CASSLWAAVSSYEQYF. The variable domain in full, with the rest retrieved from reference TRBV28 and TRBJ2-7, is DVKVTQSSRYLVKRTGEKVFLECVQDMDHENMFWYRQDPGLGLRLIYFSYDVKMKEKGDIPEGYSVSREKKERFSLILESASTNQTSMYLCASSLWAAVSSYEQYFGPGTRLTVT.

This chain joins TRBV27 and TRBJ2-1; TRBD2 might be the D (5 bases). This CDR3 comprises 14 residues. Germline V gene lookup returns CDR1 MNHEY and CDR2 SMNVEV (reference sequence). The V and J ends lost 8 bases and 4 bases respectively, with 15 bases between them. Here the CDR3 reads CASRAGYTYNEQFF. CDR3 nucleotides: TGTGCCAGCCGGGCGGGCTATACGTACAATGAGCAGTTCTTC.

The chain uses TRBV7-9 and TRBJ2-1, with 10 positions matching TRBD2. J gave up 9 bases and V 3 bases, and 8 bases lay outside the gene matches. The germline V gene encodes CDR1 SEHNR and CDR2 FQNEAQ (reference sequence). The CDR3 extends over 15 amino acids. This CDR3 is CASSFTSGMWVEQFF. CDR3 nucleotide sequence: TGTGCCAGCAGCTTTACTAGCGGGATGTGGGTTGAGCAGTTCTTC. Supplemented by reference TRBV7-9 and TRBJ2-1, the full variable domain reads DTGVSQNPRHKITKRGQNVTFRCDPISEHNRLYWYRQTLGQGPEFLTYFQNEAQLEKSRLLSDRFSAERPKGSFSTLEIQRTEQGDSAMYLCASSFTSGMWVEQFFGPGTRLTVL.

V usage is TRBV5-4 and J usage is TRBJ2-7, with unresolved D. Germline assignment: CDR1 SGHNT and CDR2 YYREEE (reference sequence). The CDR3 consists of 12 residues. V lost 0 bases and J 2 bases, leaving 3 bases between the germline ends. The CDR3 spells CASSLDAYEQYF. The DNA of the CDR3 is TGTGCCAGCAGCTTGGACGCCTACGAGCAGTACTTC. The complete variable domain, with remaining parts taken from reference TRBV5-4 and TRBJ2-7, reads ETGVTQSPTHLIKTRGQQVTLRCSSQSGHNTVSWYQQALGQGPQFIFQYYREEENGRGNFPPRFSGLQFPNYSSELNVNALELDDSALYLCASSLDAYEQYFGPGTRLTVT.